The rows below give T cell receptor beta chains drawn from one sample of a study of breast tumors, draining lymph nodes, adjacent tissues. MiXCR, applied by TCRdb to the multiplex PCR reads, yields one record per CDR3 protein. The repertoire consists of about 140,000 distinct CDR3 sequences, with approximately 32% occurring once and the leading ten covering around 2.5%. The specimen was axillary lymph node tissue. All receptors derive from a female donor with breast cancer. Some clones in this sample may be carry-over from other donors' samples. CDR3s include the opening cysteine and the closing phenylalanine or tryptophan. Fields, in order: clone size, V gene, J gene, D gene, CDR3 DNA, CDR3 protein. The D gene is left open where the match is weak. Part of the rows lack a size; the others show once, few, many or a class for expanded clones.

many,TRBV5-1,TRBJ2-1,NA,TGCGCCACCCAGGCCGGGCCAGGCGCCAATTACTCCTACAATGAGCAGTTCTTC,CATQAGPGANYSYNEQFF
many,TRBV19,TRBJ1-5,TRBD1,TGTGCCAGTAGTCACTCAGGGGGCGGAGATCAGCCCCAGCATTTT,CASSHSGGGDQPQHF
once,TRBV7-2,TRBJ1-1,TRBD1,TGTGCCAGCAGCTCCTCCGGGACAGTGAACACTGAAGCTTTCTTT,CASSSSGTVNTEAFF
many,TRBV10-3,TRBJ2-5,NA,TGTGCCATCAGTGAGGATGAGACCCAGTACTTC,CAISEDETQYF
many,TRBV30,TRBJ2-7,TRBD2,TGTGCCTGGAGTGTACGGCTAGCGGGGGGGCGAGGCGAGCAGTACTTC,CAWSVRLAGGRGEQYF
NA,TRBV7-8,TRBJ1-1,TRBD1,TGTGCCAGCGGCTTAGAACATGGGACAGTGAACACTGAAGCTTTCTTT,CASGLEHGTVNTEAFF
NA,TRBV9,TRBJ2-3,NA,TGTGCCAGCAGCCAAGGCGCCCGGGGCACAGATACGCAGTATTTT,CASSQGARGTDTQYF
many,TRBV3-1,TRBJ1-3,NA,TGTGCCAGCAGCCGAGCAGGGGCCTCTGGAAACACCATATATTTT,CASSRAGASGNTIYF
many,TRBV20-1,TRBJ2-2,NA,TGCAGTGCTAGCCTCACCGGGGAGCTGTTTTTT,CSASLTGELFF
NA,TRBV28,TRBJ2-7,TRBD2,TGTGCCAGCAGCCCACTAGCGGGAGTATACGAGCAGTACTTC,CASSPLAGVYEQYF
NA,TRBV20-1,TRBJ1-5,NA,TGCAGTGCTAGAGTCCCAGGGAGCAATCAGCCCCAGCATTTT,CSARVPGSNQPQHF
NA,TRBV4-3,TRBJ1-1,NA,TGCGCCAGCAGCCAAGATTCAGTGGGCAGCCAAGGAGCTTTCTTT,CASSQDSVGSQGAFF
once,TRBV19,TRBJ2-5,NA,TGTGCCAGTAGTATAAAGGCAGGGGGGACCCAAGAGACCCAGTACTTC,CASSIKAGGTQETQYF
many,TRBV19,TRBJ1-5,NA,TGTGCCAGTAGTATAAGGGAGAATCAGCCCCAGCATTTT,CASSIRENQPQHF
NA,TRBV4-2,TRBJ1-4,TRBD1,TGTGCCAGCAGCAAACGACAGGGGACTTTAGGGGGTGAAAAACTGTTTTTT,CASSKRQGTLGGEKLFF
NA,TRBV5-4,TRBJ1-1,TRBD1,TGTGCCAGCAGCTTGAAAACAGGGGGGAACACTGAAGCTTTCTTT,CASSLKTGGNTEAFF
many,TRBV24-1,TRBJ2-3,NA,TGTGCCACCAGTGATTCGGGGTTACAGGGTACGCAGTATTTT,CATSDSGLQGTQYF
few,TRBV6-5,TRBJ1-5,TRBD1,TGTGCCAGCAGTCCGACCGGGACAGGAAATCAGCCCCAGCATTTT,CASSPTGTGNQPQHF
many,TRBV5-6,TRBJ2-1,NA,TGTGCCAGCAGCCCTTTCGGTCTTGAGCAGTTCTTC,CASSPFGLEQFF
NA,TRBV5-8,TRBJ1-4,TRBD1,TGTGCCAGGAGCTTGGCTACGGGGACAGGGATGAAAAAACTGTCTTTT,CARSLATGTGMKKLSF
many,TRBV12-3/TRBV12-4,TRBJ2-2,NA,TGTGCCAGCAGTTTTAGTCGCAGGACGAACACCGGGGAGCTGTTTTTT,CASSFSRRTNTGELFF
many,TRBV6-6,TRBJ1-2,NA,TGTGCCAGCAGAAGGGAGACGGGATATGGCTACACCTTC,CASRRETGYGYTF
many,TRBV25-1,TRBJ2-1,TRBD1,TGTGCCAGCAGTAAGGACAGGGGGCACTACAATGAGCAGTTCTTC,CASSKDRGHYNEQFF